This record concerns one TCR beta chain sequence. Its antigen is unidentified. The data were taken from a study of blood T cells in healthy people across ages. Overall study findings and caveats: A strong correlation was found between TCR beta diversity and the percentage of naive T cells.

This CDR3 has 15 residues. Trimming removed 6 bases at V and 5 bases at J, with 19 bases between. Germline V gene lookup returns CDR1 SGHTA and CDR2 FQGNSA. The authors ran a second PCR of about 6 to 11 cycles using a sample-barcoded 5' primer and a J-beta primer mix. TCRdb called the 5' RACE reads again in MiXCR, with one record for every CDR3 protein. The table has 500,000 to 600,000 distinct CDR3 sequences, approximately 27% seen once. The TCR comes from a woman between 70 and 85 years old in good health. V and J are TRBV7-2 and TRBJ2-5; D not certain. The sequenced material came from blood. The DNA for the CDR3 is TGTGCCAGCAGTTCTCAGGCTGGGTTGAGGGAGACCCAGTACTTC. Translation gives CASSSQAGLRETQYF.